This TCR beta chain stems from a study of T cells after yellow fever vaccination. In the study overall: Preparing low-cell-number fractions relied on SMART-Seq v4 Ultra Low Input. Study observations and caveats: Subsequent booster samples again held most clones from primary vaccination (nearly 98% CD4, nearly 90% CD8).

For this clonotype: The antigen is not known.

In TCRdb, the 5' RACE reads were re-called with MiXCR into one record per CDR3 protein. Among hundreds of thousands of distinct CDR3 sequences listed, 15% to 20% were seen once. This CDR3 has 18 amino acids. The germline CDR1 and CDR2 sequences are MNHEY and SMNVEV (reference sequence). The V gene lost 5 bases and the J gene lost 1 base, with 22 bases spanning the gap. The sequenced sample was PBMCs, obtained before the yellow fever booster vaccination. The rearrangement uses TRBV27 and TRBJ2-3, with D perhaps TRBD2 (5 bases). The receptor was derived from a man aged 18-30 years who received the YFV17D yellow fever vaccine. The CDR3 here is CASSPTGPSTIGTDTQYF. CDR3 in DNA: TGTGCCAGCAGTCCGACCGGGCCTAGCACGATTGGCACAGATACGCAGTATTTT.